This TCR beta chain emerged from a study of T cells in Graves' hyperthyroidism and ophthalmopathy. Using RNA transcripts as the source, TCR beta CDR3 regions were amplified. Primed by the HTBI set, a first-round RT-PCR was run on the TCR CDR3. TCRdb re-derived calls from the multiplex PCR reads in MiXCR, one entry per CDR3 protein. The profile shows roughly 580,000 distinct CDR3 sequences, about 45% of them singletons. As regards this clonotype: The target antigen is unknown.

Germline V gene data show CDR1 as DFQATT and CDR2 as SNEGSKA (reference sequence). The V gene end was trimmed by 2 bases and the J gene end by 3 bases; junction bases not matched to a gene: 5. The CDR3 contains 15 residues. No progression to ophthalmopathy during 18 months of follow-up defined stable disease. Study findings and constraints: Ophthalmopathy onset followed model prediction by a median about six months. Most thyroid-expanded clonotypes above 0.001 were also found in blood.

Material for sequencing was peripheral blood or thyroid tissue (not recorded which). The sequence derives from a woman aged 18-29 years with Graves' hyperthyroidism. This chain connects TRBV20-1 to TRBJ2-2, with TRBD1 matching over 8 bases. CDR3 sequence reads: CSARPQGAHTGELFF. In nucleotides, the CDR3 is TGCAGTGCTAGACCCCAGGGGGCCCACACCGGGGAGCTGTTTTTT.